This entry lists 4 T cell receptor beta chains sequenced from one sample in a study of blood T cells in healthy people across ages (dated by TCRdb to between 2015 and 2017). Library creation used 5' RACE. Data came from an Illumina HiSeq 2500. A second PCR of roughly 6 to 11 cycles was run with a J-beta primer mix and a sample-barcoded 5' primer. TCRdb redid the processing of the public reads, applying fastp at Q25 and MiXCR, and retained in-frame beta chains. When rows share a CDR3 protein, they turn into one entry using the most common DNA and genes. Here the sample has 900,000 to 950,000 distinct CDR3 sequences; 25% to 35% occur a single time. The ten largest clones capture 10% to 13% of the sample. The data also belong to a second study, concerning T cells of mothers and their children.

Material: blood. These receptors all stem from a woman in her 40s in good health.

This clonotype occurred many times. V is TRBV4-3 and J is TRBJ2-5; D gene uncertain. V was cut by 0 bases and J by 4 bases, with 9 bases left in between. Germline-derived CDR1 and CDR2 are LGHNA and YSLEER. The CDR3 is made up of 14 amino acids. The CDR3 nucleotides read TGCGCCAGCAGCCAAGATGCGCTCGGAGAGACCCAGTACTTC. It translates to CASSQDALGETQYF.

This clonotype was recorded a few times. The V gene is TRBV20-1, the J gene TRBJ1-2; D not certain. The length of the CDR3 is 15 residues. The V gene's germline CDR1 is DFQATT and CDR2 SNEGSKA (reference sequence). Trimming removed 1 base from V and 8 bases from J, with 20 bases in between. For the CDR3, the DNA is TGCAGTGCTAGAGTAGTGGCAGGTCTACCCGACGGCTACACCTTC. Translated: CSARVVAGLPDGYTF.

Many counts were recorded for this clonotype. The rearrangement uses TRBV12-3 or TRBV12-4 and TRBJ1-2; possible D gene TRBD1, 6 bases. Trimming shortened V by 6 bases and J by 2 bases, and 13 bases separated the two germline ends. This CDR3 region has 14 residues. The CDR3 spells CASRGQGRNYGYTF. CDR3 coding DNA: TGTGCCAGCAGGGGTCAGGGGAGGAACTATGGCTACACCTTC.

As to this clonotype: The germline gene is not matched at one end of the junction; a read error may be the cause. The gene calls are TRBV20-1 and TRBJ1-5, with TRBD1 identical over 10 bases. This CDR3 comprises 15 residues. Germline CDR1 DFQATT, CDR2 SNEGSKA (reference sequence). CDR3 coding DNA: TGCAGTGCTAGGGTACTGACAGGGGGCAATCAGCCCCTGCATTTT. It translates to CSARVLTGGNQPLHF.